One and the same sample provided the 20 T cell receptor beta chains below, sequenced in a study of blood T cells in healthy people across ages. Primers used in a second PCR of about 7 to 11 cycles were a sample-barcoded 5' primer and a J-beta primer mix. A single record per CDR3 protein comes from TCRdb applying MiXCR to the 5' RACE reads. The table lists fewer than 600,000 distinct CDR3 sequences, about a quarter of them singletons, with approximately 3.7% in the top ten. Separately, the same data were catalogued under a study of T cells of mothers and their children.

Sequenced input: blood. The origin of the receptors is a boy younger than 10 in good health.

The chain uses TRBV24-1 and TRBJ2-2; D tentatively reads TRBD1 or TRBD2 (5 bases each). This CDR3 comprises 13 residues. The germline CDR1 and CDR2 sequences are KGHDR and SFDVKD. The ends were cut back, 12 bases at V and 4 bases at J, with 14 bases in the middle. CDR3: CAVKGDATGELFF. The CDR3 DNA is TGTGCCGTGAAAGGGGACGCCACCGGGGAGCTGTTTTTT.

In this sample, this clonotype turned up a few times. The V call is TRBV12-3 or TRBV12-4, the J call TRBJ1-1, with D perhaps matching TRBD1 (6 bases). The CDR3 is made up of 14 amino acids. Trimming shortened V by 6 bases and J by 1 base, and 12 bases separated the two germline ends. The CDR3 bases are TGTGCCAGCAGCTACAGGGTGGGGAACACTGAAGCTTTCTTT. Its translation: CASSYRVGNTEAFF.

The CDR3 sequence: CSVETRAGKPYEQYF. The DNA of the CDR3 is TGCAGCGTTGAAACGCGAGCAGGGAAGCCCTACGAGCAGTACTTC. This chain links TRBV29-1 with TRBJ2-7, with a weak D call TRBD1 (5 bases). Germline V lookup: CDR1 SQVTM, CDR2 ANQGSEA. The ends were cut back, 2 bases at V and 2 bases at J, with 16 bases in the middle. The CDR3 has 15 amino acids.

This clonotype came up a few times. The chain joins TRBV11-2 to TRBJ2-1, with 9 nucleotides matching TRBD1. CDR3 size: 15 residues. Germline CDR1 reads SGHAT; CDR2 reads FQNNGV. The trim removed 5 bases at V and 0 bases at J, leaving 2 bases unmatched. The CDR3 protein is CASSMGQGSYNEQFF. The CDR3, as DNA: TGTGCCAGCAGCATGGGACAGGGCTCCTACAATGAGCAGTTCTTC.

The rearrangement joins TRBV11-2 to TRBJ2-1; 8 bases are a match to TRBD2. With 1 base clipped from V and 4 bases from J, the junction kept 9 bases outside the gene matches. The CDR3 totals 17 residues. The germline V gene has CDR1 SGHAT and CDR2 FQNNGV. For the CDR3, the DNA is TGTGCCAGCAGCTTAGGGACCGGGACTAGGTTATACAATGAGCAGTTCTTC. Protein product: CASSLGTGTRLYNEQFF.

The rearrangement uses TRBV7-8 and TRBJ2-5; TRBD2 matches at 9 bases. The tail of the sequence fits TRBJ2-1 better, so the J call may be wrong. In germline, CDR1 is SGHVS, CDR2 FQNEAQ. The CDR3 consists of 15 residues. The DNA of the CDR3 is TGTGCCAGCAGCTTGGCGGGGGGGCAAGTCTATGAGCAGTTCTTC. Translation gives CASSLAGGQVYEQFF.

The rearrangement links TRBV27 to TRBJ2-2; D is perhaps TRBD1 (6 bases). This CDR3 is 17 amino acids long. Trimming cost V 1 base and J 6 bases, with 18 bases left between them. The germline V gene encodes CDR1 MNHEY and CDR2 SMNVEV (reference sequence). CDR3 in DNA: TGTGCCAGCAGTTTATTTGGTCGAGGGGGTCCGTCCGGGGAGCTGTTTTTT. It translates to CASSLFGRGGPSGELFF.

The sample holds one count of this clonotype. One end of the junction fails to match germline, which may point to a read error. The CDR3 loop is CASSFRAPAPYERYF. In DNA, the CDR3 is TGTGCCAGCAGCTTCAGGGCCCCCGCTCCATACGAGCGGTACTTC. This chain joins TRBV5-5 and TRBJ2-7, with a tentative D call TRBD1 (5 bases). This CDR3 is 15 amino acids long. Germline CDR1 reads SGHKS; CDR2 reads YYEKEE (reference sequence).

This clonotype was observed a handful of times. At one of its ends the junction is not consistent with the germline gene, which may arise from a read error. This chain connects TRBV12-3 or TRBV12-4 to TRBJ1-2, with D unresolved. The CDR3 totals 13 residues. In DNA form, the CDR3 reads TGTGCCAGCAGTTTACGGACGGGCGGTGGCTGCACCTTC. Translating gives CASSLRTGGGCTF.

The CDR3 sequence: CASQGSEQFF. DNA of the CDR3: TGTGCCAGTCAAGGGTCTGAGCAGTTCTTC. This chain links TRBV7-9 with TRBJ2-7; D remains unclear. With the DNA end fitting TRBJ2-1 better, the J assignment may be wrong. The CDR3 consists of 10 residues. Germline V gene data show CDR1 as SEHNR and CDR2 as FQNEAQ (reference sequence).

There are many counts of this clonotype. The chain combines TRBV29-1 with TRBJ2-5, with 10 positions matching TRBD2. Trimming took 5 bases from V and 2 from J; bases not matched to a gene: 8. Looked up from germline, CDR1 is SQVTM and CDR2 is ANQGSEA. This CDR3 contains 15 residues. CDR3 amino acids: CSVLGGLAYQETQYF. The CDR3 DNA sequence: TGCAGCGTTCTAGGGGGACTAGCGTATCAAGAGACCCAGTACTTC.

This clonotype was found a few times. The rearrangement uses TRBV6-2 or TRBV6-3 and TRBJ2-1; 11 bases are shared with TRBD2. The CDR3 totals 16 residues. The germline V gene encodes CDR1 MNHEY and CDR2 SVGEGT. V trimming: 4 bases; J trimming: 6 bases; junction bases outside the gene matches: 8. In DNA, the CDR3 is TGTGCCAGCAGTTCAGCTAGCGGGGGGAAGGGCAATGAGCAGTTCTTC. Protein: CASSSASGGKGNEQFF.

This clonotype was seen more than once but under ten times. The V and J genes are TRBV4-3 and TRBJ2-3; the D gene is possibly TRBD1 (5 bases). The CDR3 length is 15 residues. Germline V gives CDR1 LGHNA, CDR2 YSLEER. V lost 1 base to trimming and J lost 6 bases, with 14 bases between them. The CDR3 DNA reads as TGCGCCAGCAGCCAAGGTTCGACTGGGGCTGATACGCAGTATTTT. Its translation: CASSQGSTGADTQYF.

This clonotype was recorded a few times. V and J are TRBV5-5 and TRBJ2-1, with TRBD1 matching over 7 bases. The V and J ends lost 6 bases and 9 bases, in that order; junction bases with no gene match: 12. The V gene's germline CDR1 is SGHKS and CDR2 YYEKEE (reference sequence). The CDR3 runs 14 residues. The CDR3 is CASTVDRVGFEQFF. The CDR3 nucleotides read TGTGCCAGCACCGTCGACAGGGTGGGCTTTGAGCAGTTCTTC.

J is TRBJ2-7 and V is TRBV10-3; maybe TRBD2 (6 bases). The DNA matches TRBJ2-1 better at its end, which makes the J call doubtful. Germline CDR1 reads ENHRY; CDR2 reads SYGVKD. This CDR3 has 13 residues. DNA for the CDR3: TGTGCCATCCGACCGGGACTGTCCAATGAGCAGTTCTTC. Protein sequence: CAIRPGLSNEQFF.

This chain joins TRBV6-6 and TRBJ1-1; TRBD1 is a possible D gene (6 bases). Per germline, CDR1 MNHNY and CDR2 SVGAGI (reference sequence). The CDR3 sequence is 14 residues long. The V and J ends lost 5 bases and 5 bases respectively, with 15 bases between them. The CDR3 coding sequence is TGTGCCAGCAGTAGGGGGGGTCGGGGGACTGAAGCTTTCTTT. Translation gives CASSRGGRGTEAFF.

V and J are TRBV27 and TRBJ2-4; D call uncertain. Germline CDR1 MNHEY, CDR2 SMNVEV (reference sequence). The CDR3 totals 14 residues. V lost 6 bases and J lost 0, with 9 bases in between. CDR3 residues: CASSQATAKNIQYF. In nucleotides, the CDR3 is TGTGCCAGCAGCCAGGCCACAGCCAAAAACATTCAGTACTTC.

This clonotype was detected a few times. The chain has TRBV7-6 and TRBJ2-5; a weak D match, TRBD1 (6 bases). Trimming removed 1 base at V and 5 bases at J, with 17 bases between. Looked up from germline, CDR1 is SGHVS and CDR2 is FNYEAQ. The length of the CDR3 is 16 residues. CDR3 in DNA: TGTGCCAGCAGCTTAGGCCTGAACAGGGCCCAGGAGACCCAGTACTTC. This translates into CASSLGLNRAQETQYF.

This clonotype has more than one count but fewer than ten. V and J are TRBV30 and TRBJ1-1; possible D gene TRBD1, 5 bases. From germline, CDR1 is GTSNPN and CDR2 SVGIG (reference sequence). V lost 3 bases to trimming and J lost 4 bases, with 9 bases between them. This CDR3 is 12 amino acids long. CDR3 residues: CAWSTGFTEAFF. The CDR3 DNA is TGTGCCTGGAGCACAGGATTCACTGAAGCTTTCTTT.

This clonotype was seen only a few times. J is TRBJ2-5 and V is TRBV3-1, with D tentatively TRBD1 (6 bases). Germline loops: CDR1 LGHDT, CDR2 YNNKEL (reference sequence). This CDR3 has 15 residues. V lost 2 bases and J 5 bases, leaving 15 bases between the germline ends. Written as DNA, the CDR3 is TGTGCCAGCAGCCAACCGGGGCAGGGGTTTGAGACCCAGTACTTC. It is translated as CASSQPGQGFETQYF.